The clone carrying this T cell receptor (beta chain) appeared a few times. Its antigen is unidentified. CDR3 size: 13 residues. Germline values: CDR1 LNHDA, CDR2 SQIVND (reference sequence). Trimming pared 3 bases from V and 3 bases from J, leaving 7 bases between. The data stem from a study of T cell responses to AZD1222 COVID-19 vaccine. General study results and limits: Dominant at 160-218 and 743-854, vaccine-associated CD4 TCRs also spanned spike. Within unmutated variant regions lay the reported targets of nearly half of spike-specific TCRs.

The protocol was immunoSEQ multiplex PCR, while the TCRdb copy is restricted to in-frame clones and leaves out a portion. The profile shows roughly 80,000 clones, 88% of them singletons. Here the sequenced sample was peripheral blood, taken on day 0 of MenACWY control vaccination. The chain combines TRBV19 with TRBJ2-3; D is uncertain. This TCR derives from an adult in good health. CDR3 amino acids: CASSIPATDTQYF. As DNA, the CDR3 is TGTGCCAGTAGTATTCCGGCGACAGATACGCAGTATTTT.